These 11 T cell receptor beta chains came from one sample sequenced in a study of beta chain features in type 1 diabetes. The study reverse transcribed the entire isolated RNA, so it sequenced expressed TCRB transcripts. The assay was immunoSEQ multiplex PCR, and TCRdb's table has in-frame clones only and misses some. The sample consists of 120,000 to 150,000 clones, 10% to 15% of them appearing once. These receptors have no identified antigens. General study points: All four CD4+ subsets from Type 1 diabetes patients carried moderately but significantly shorter TCRB CDR3s.

Sequenced material: central memory CD4+ T cells from blood. The receptors come from a man between 18 and 29 years old with type 1 diabetes.

This clone was recorded a few times. The rearrangement links TRBV6-6 to TRBJ2-1, with 11 bases aligning to TRBD2. The ends lost 6 bases at V and 10 bases at J; junction bases unmatched: 8. This CDR3 spans 14 amino acids. Germline V gene lookup returns CDR1 MNHNY and CDR2 SVGAGI (reference sequence). The CDR3 DNA is TGTGCCAGCAGCGGGACTAGCGGCCGGGGGGAGCAGTTCTTC. It yields the protein CASSGTSGRGEQFF.

The rearrangement joins TRBV5-6 to TRBJ1-1; D is ambiguous. Trimming stripped 2 bases from V and 7 bases from J, with 9 bases between. This CDR3 is built from 12 residues. CDR1 and CDR2 from the germline V gene are SGHDT and YYEEEE. In nucleotides, the CDR3 is TGTGCCAGCAGCTTATCCGGGTTTGAAGCTTTCTTT. This sequence encodes CASSLSGFEAFF.

This rearrangement joins TRBV21-1 to TRBJ1-2; TRBD1, the D gene given by the table, was not confirmed from the DNA. TRBV21-1 is flagged as a pseudogene. The CDR3 consists of 15 residues. The CDR3 DNA is TGTGCCAGCAGCAAAGTGGGACAGGGTGACTATGGCTACACCTTC. This translates into CASSKVGQGDYGYTF.

This clone was detected a few times. This chain uses TRBV29-1 with TRBJ2-1, with D perhaps matching TRBD1 (6 bases). The CDR3 spans 13 residues. V was clipped by 4 bases and J by 2 bases, with 9 bases between them. Germline CDR1 and CDR2: SQVTM and ANQGSEA. CDR3 sequence (DNA): TGCAGCGTTGTACAGGGAACCTACAATGAGCAGTTCTTC. This codes for CSVVQGTYNEQFF.

This clone has just a few counts. The V call is TRBV7-2, the J call TRBJ2-7; TRBD1 matches 9 bases. The trim removed 5 bases at V and 2 bases at J, leaving 4 bases unmatched. This CDR3 has 14 residues. Germline CDR1 and CDR2: SGHTA and FQGNSA. In nucleotides, the CDR3 is TGTGCCAGCAGCGCACGGACAGGGGCCTACGAGCAGTACTTC. This sequence encodes CASSARTGAYEQYF.

Points on this clone: The sample has other DNA sequences that encode this CDR3 too. The CDR3 spells CASSRGSYEQYF. The DNA of the CDR3 is TGTGCCAGCAGTAGGGGAAGCTACGAGCAGTACTTC. The rearrangement joins TRBV25-1 to TRBJ2-7, with TRBD1 as a possible D gene (5 bases). From germline, CDR1 is MGHDK and CDR2 SYGVNS. This CDR3 is built from 12 residues. The ends were cut back, 5 bases at V and 3 bases at J, with 8 bases in the middle.

The CDR3 here is CASSAGQSYEQYF. DNA for the CDR3: TGTGCCAGCTCAGCAGGACAGAGCTACGAGCAGTACTTC. This sequence joins TRBV18 and TRBJ2-7; D might be TRBD1 (6 bases). This CDR3 comprises 13 residues. In germline, CDR1 is KGHSH, CDR2 LQKENI. V was trimmed by 5 bases and J by 3 bases, leaving 11 bases between them.

This clone came up a few times. The chain couples TRBV4-2 to TRBJ2-7; 7 nucleotides align to TRBD1. Germline CDR1 and CDR2: LGHNA and YNFKEQ. Germline trimming cut 3 bases from V and 0 bases from J; bases unmatched to any gene: 5. CDR3 size: 15 residues. CDR3 sequence (DNA): TGTGCCAGCAGCCATACTTGGGACAGCTCCTACGAGCAGTACTTC. It specifies CASSHTWDSSYEQYF.

This clone has just a few counts. The chain couples TRBV19 to TRBJ2-6; D not certain. The CDR3 has 14 amino acids. V was trimmed by 2 bases and J by 3 bases, leaving 5 bases between them. CDR1 is LNHDA, CDR2 SQIVND, per germline (reference sequence). The CDR3 DNA is TGTGCCAGTAGTATAAAGCTTGGGGCCAACGTCCTGACTTTC. Residues: CASSIKLGANVLTF.

The chain links TRBV5-1 to TRBJ2-7; 8 bases line up with TRBD1. The CDR3 sequence is 13 residues long. V was clipped by 2 bases and J by 7 bases; unmatched bases: 5. CDR1 and CDR2 from the germline V gene are SGHRS and YFSETQ. The CDR3 DNA is TGCGCCAGCAGCTTAACAGGGGGAGATGAGCAGTACTTC. Its translation: CASSLTGGDEQYF. Combining the CDR3 with reference TRBV5-1 and TRBJ2-7 gives the whole variable domain KAGVTQTPRYLIKTRGQQVTLSCSPISGHRSVSWYQQTPGQGLQFLFEYFSETQRNKGNFPGRFSGRQFSNSRSEMNVSTLELGDSALYLCASSLTGGDEQYFGPGTRLTVT.

Concerning this clone: A much larger clone lies a single base off, so this may be a read error. The chain links TRBV30 to TRBJ2-5; 9 bases align to TRBD2. Germline V gene lookup returns CDR1 GTSNPN and CDR2 SVGIG (reference sequence). The CDR3 is 16 amino acids. The CDR3 loop is CAGSTPGSGGRETQYF. The CDR3, as DNA: TGTGCCGGGAGTACCCCTGGTAGCGGGGGCCGGGAGACCCAGTACTTC.